This T cell receptor (beta chain) stems from a study of metastatic and nonmetastatic thyroid tumors. TCRdb reassembled clones from the PCR reads with MiXCR. The sample shows 45,000 to 65,000 clones, approximately 15% of them seen only once. Among the patients, none had received any treatment before thyroid surgery. This clone was counted at least ten times. The sample consisted of blood. This receptor was taken from a female donor with papillary thyroid cancer or a benign thyroid nodule (not recorded which). Some clones in this sample may be carry-over from other donors' samples.

The CDR3 region has the DNA TGTGCCAGCAACCAGGGACATCAGTTCGGCTCTGGGGCCAACGTCCTGACTTTC. Amino acid sequence: CASNQGHQFGSGANVLTF. The J gene is TRBJ2-6, the V gene TRBV28; possibly TRBD1 for D (6 bases). V gave up 7 bases and J gave up 0 bases, with 19 bases separating them. This CDR3 region has 18 residues. The germline CDR1 and CDR2 sequences are MDHEN and SYDVKM. Supplemented by reference TRBV28 and TRBJ2-6, the full variable domain reads DVKVTQSSRYLVKRTGEKVFLECVQDMDHENMFWYRQDPGLGLRLIYFSYDVKMKEKGDIPEGYSVSREKKERFSLILESASTNQTSMYLCASNQGHQFGSGANVLTFGAGSRLTVL.